This T cell receptor (beta chain) stems from a study of identifying expanded T cells in peripheral blood. Study-level points and caveats: Technical replicates showed about 1.2 changed clones; two weeks about 16; four weeks 19.

V was cut by 7 bases and J by 8 bases, with 21 bases left in between. Germline CDR1 reads GTSNPN; CDR2 reads SVGIG (reference sequence). This CDR3 is built from 15 residues. Assay used: immunoSEQ multiplex PCR; TCRdb lists only in-frame clones, some missing. The data contain 70,000 or so clones, roughly nine tenths of them seen just once; the ten biggest clones take up more than 2.5%. This clone occurred once. No antigen is known for it. The sample taken for sequencing was blood. The TCR was taken from a person between 18 and 69 years old in good health. This chain joins TRBV30 and TRBJ1-6, with D tentatively TRBD1 (6 bases). CDR3 residues: CASKTLQGADSPLHF. DNA for the CDR3: TGTGCCTCTAAGACGCTACAGGGTGCTGATTCACCCCTCCACTTT.